These 28 T cell receptor beta chains came from one sample sequenced in a study of T cells after posttransplantation cyclophosphamide. This table comes from immunoSEQ multiplex PCR, and its TCRdb copy is limited to in-frame clones, with some not included. Observed in the sample are about 12,000 clones, none of them singletons. The sequenced sample was PBMCs. The receptors were gathered from a woman in her 40s in good health, CMV-negative, and a related stem cell transplant donor.

The rearrangement joins TRBV7-3 to TRBJ2-2; the match to TRBD2 covers 11 bases. Germline CDR1 and CDR2: SGHTA and FQGTGA. The CDR3 covers 16 residues. Unmatched junction bases numbered 5, after V lost 2 bases and J lost 6 bases. The CDR3 loop is CASSLYLAGGPGELFF. CDR3 coding DNA: TGTGCCAGCAGCTTATACCTAGCGGGGGGCCCCGGGGAGCTGTTTTTT.

Ten or more counts support this clone. This chain connects TRBV28 to TRBJ2-7; maybe TRBD1 (6 bases). Germline-derived CDR1 and CDR2 are MDHEN and SYDVKM. V lost 8 bases, J lost 2 bases, and 19 bases lay in between. The CDR3 consists of 15 residues. CDR3 nucleotide sequence: TGTGCCAGCCGTGGCTCAGGGGTCACTACCTACGAGCAGTACTTC. Amino acid sequence: CASRGSGVTTYEQYF.

The chain joins TRBV5-6 to TRBJ1-1; 7 nucleotides agree with TRBD1. The CDR3 sequence is 14 residues long. J was trimmed by 5 bases and V by 5 bases; bases with no gene match: 9. Germline loops: CDR1 SGHDT, CDR2 YYEEEE. The CDR3, as DNA: TGTGCCAGCAGGGCGTCAGGGGGGCGTACTGAAGCTTTCTTT. This encodes CASRASGGRTEAFF.

This clone was seen ten or more times. The genes are TRBV7-3 and TRBJ1-5; 7 bases fit TRBD1. Per the germline V gene, CDR1 is SGHTA and CDR2 is FQGTGA. The CDR3 sequence is 13 residues long. Trimming cost V 5 bases and J 6 bases; bases outside gene matches: 4. The CDR3 loop reads CASSLDRAQPQHF. CDR3 in DNA: TGTGCCAGCAGCCTCGACAGGGCTCAGCCCCAGCATTTT.

The J gene is TRBJ2-4, the V gene TRBV12-3 or TRBV12-4, with TRBD2 identical over 8 bases. V gave up 7 bases and J gave up 4 bases; unmatched junction bases: 9. The CDR3 sequence is 15 residues long. CDR3 sequence: CASNSLTSAKNIQYF. The CDR3 bases are TGTGCCAGCAATTCCCTGACTAGCGCTAAAAACATTCAGTACTTC.

This clone showed up many times. This chain uses TRBV7-2 with TRBJ1-2; TRBD1 agrees at 11 bases. Germline V CDR1 and CDR2: SGHTA, FQGNSA. CDR3 size: 14 residues. The V and J ends lost 5 bases and 7 bases, in that order; junction bases with no gene match: 6. In nucleotides, the CDR3 is TGTGCCAGCAGCCCCGGACAGGGGGCTTTTGGCTACACCTTC. Translating it yields CASSPGQGAFGYTF. The complete variable domain, with remaining parts taken from reference TRBV7-2 and TRBJ1-2, reads GAGVSQSPSNKVTEKGKDVELRCDPISGHTALYWYRQSLGQGLEFLIYFQGNSAPDKSGLPSDRFSAERTGGSVSTLTIQRTQQEDSAVYLCASSPGQGAFGYTFGSGTRLTVV.

This clone was seen at least ten times. This rearrangement joins TRBV5-1 to TRBJ2-7, with 7 bases lining up with TRBD1. In germline, CDR1 is SGHRS, CDR2 YFSETQ. Trimming took 7 bases from V and 5 from J; bases not matched to a gene: 12. The CDR3 loop spans 14 amino acids. The CDR3 DNA reads as TGCGCCAGCTCCCTCAGGACAGGCCCCCACGAGCAGTACTTC. Translating it yields CASSLRTGPHEQYF.

The rearrangement uses TRBV6-1 and TRBJ2-3; 10 bases align to TRBD2. CDR3 size: 15 residues. V was pared by 6 bases and J by 6 bases, with 9 bases of the junction left unmatched. The V gene's germline CDR1 is MNHNS and CDR2 SASEGT. The CDR3 DNA reads TGTGCCAGCAGGGGAGCGGGGGGGAGAGGGGATACGCAGTATTTT. It translates to CASRGAGGRGDTQYF.

This chain joins TRBV9 and TRBJ2-3; 9 bases are a match to TRBD2. Germline loops: CDR1 SGDLS, CDR2 YYNGEE. V lost 1 base, J lost 6 bases, and 12 bases stayed unmatched. This CDR3 region has 17 residues. In nucleotides, the CDR3 is TGTGCCAGCAGCGTAAGGGGAGCGGGAGGCACCAGGGATACGCAGTATTTT. This translates into CASSVRGAGGTRDTQYF.

Many counts were recorded for this clone. The chain's CDR3 is CASARDRTNTGELFF. The CDR3 nucleotides read TGCGCCAGCGCGAGGGACAGGACGAACACCGGGGAGCTGTTTTTT. The chain has TRBV5-1 and TRBJ2-2; 8 nucleotides line up with TRBD1. The CDR3 totals 15 residues. The V gene end was trimmed by 7 bases and the J gene end by 0 bases; junction bases not matched to a gene: 5. The germline V gene has CDR1 SGHRS and CDR2 YFSETQ.

This clone has ten or more counts. This rearrangement joins TRBV5-1 to TRBJ2-1; 8 nucleotides agree with TRBD1. This CDR3 region has 14 residues. J gave up 7 bases and V 3 bases, and 6 bases lay outside the gene matches. Per the germline V gene, CDR1 is SGHRS and CDR2 is YFSETQ. The CDR3 sequence is CASSYLTGANEQFF. In DNA, the CDR3 is TGCGCCAGCAGCTACCTGACAGGGGCAAATGAGCAGTTCTTC.

This clone is categorized as medium-sized (0.01 to 0.1%). This chain connects TRBV28 to TRBJ1-1; D is possibly TRBD1 (5 bases). V shed 5 bases and J shed 7 bases, with 14 bases lying between them. The CDR3 has 13 amino acids. Germline V gene data show CDR1 as MDHEN and CDR2 as SYDVKM. The CDR3 loop reads CASSLQGSGEAFF. As DNA, the CDR3 is TGTGCCAGCAGTCTTCAGGGATCTGGTGAAGCTTTCTTT.

In this sample, this clone turned up many times. V is TRBV18 and J is TRBJ1-1; TRBD1 is a possible D gene (6 bases). The CDR3 length is 16 residues. Looked up from germline, CDR1 is KGHSH and CDR2 is LQKENI. V was clipped by 6 bases and J by 3 bases, with 20 bases between them. The CDR3, as DNA: TGTGCCAGCTCTAGTTCGGGGGGCGGAGGTGACACTGAAGCTTTCTTT. Amino acids: CASSSSGGGGDTEAFF.

The gene calls are TRBV7-6 and TRBJ2-5; a possible D gene is TRBD1 (5 bases). Germline lookup yields CDR1 SGHVS and CDR2 FNYEAQ. CDR3 length: 12 residues. V lost 8 bases and J lost 2, with 9 bases in between. The CDR3, as DNA: TGTGCCAGCGGGGCCCAACAAGAGACCCAGTACTTC. Its protein product is CASGAQQETQYF.

This clone was counted ten times or more. The chain uses TRBV29-1 and TRBJ1-1, with a possible D match to TRBD1 (6 bases). Germline V CDR1 and CDR2: SQVTM, ANQGSEA. The CDR3 consists of 13 residues. The V and J ends lost 8 bases and 0 bases respectively, with 13 bases between them. The CDR3, as DNA: TGCAGCACGCAGGACAGTTTGAACACTGAAGCTTTCTTT. Its protein product is CSTQDSLNTEAFF.

This clone was seen at least ten times. The rearrangement links TRBV4-1 to TRBJ2-5, with TRBD1 identical over 11 bases. J lost 3 bases, V lost 1 base, and 4 bases had no gene match. CDR1 and CDR2 (germline): MGHRA, YSYEKL. The CDR3 is 16 residues long. CDR3: CASSQVPGQGEETQYF. CDR3 bases: TGCGCCAGCAGCCAAGTACCGGGACAGGGGGAAGAGACCCAGTACTTC.

This clone showed up many times. J is TRBJ2-1 and V is TRBV5-1; TRBD2 matches at 13 bases. CDR3 size: 16 residues. J was trimmed by 7 bases and V by 3 bases; bases with no gene match: 7. From germline, CDR1 is SGHRS and CDR2 YFSETQ. CDR3: CASSSRLAGGKNEQFF. CDR3 DNA: TGCGCCAGCAGCTCCCGACTAGCGGGGGGTAAAAATGAGCAGTTCTTC.

The table lists this clone with many counts. J is TRBJ2-7 and V is TRBV25-1, with TRBD2 matching 10 bases. The V and J ends lost 10 bases and 9 bases, in that order; junction bases with no gene match: 12. This CDR3 contains 13 residues. Germline V gene sequence: CDR1 MGHDK, CDR2 SYGVNS. The CDR3 reads CATSSGGGLAQYF. The CDR3 coding sequence is TGTGCCACTTCTAGCGGGGGCGGTCTAGCGCAGTACTTC.

This clone was seen repeatedly, ten times or more. CDR3 coding DNA: TGTGCCAGTAGTGACAGTATCTACACAGATACGCAGTATTTT. Its translation: CASSDSIYTDTQYF. The J gene is TRBJ2-3, the V gene TRBV7-9; a weak D match, TRBD1 (5 bases). The CDR3 consists of 14 residues. The ends were cut back, 9 bases at V and 2 bases at J, with 15 bases in the middle. CDR1 SEHNR and CDR2 FQNEAQ come from the germline V gene (reference sequence).

The sample holds many counts of this clone. The J gene is TRBJ2-3, the V gene TRBV6-2 or TRBV6-3; TRBD2 matches at 12 bases. The CDR3 extends over 15 amino acids. Trimming took 2 bases from V and 3 from J; bases not matched to a gene: 0. CDR1 MNHEY and CDR2 SVGEGT come from the germline V gene. In nucleotides, the CDR3 is TGTGCCAGCAGTTACGGGACTAGCGGGACAGATACGCAGTATTTT. The encoded protein is CASSYGTSGTDTQYF.

There are many counts of this clone. This chain joins TRBV12-3 or TRBV12-4 and TRBJ1-5, with a tentative D call TRBD1 (6 bases). There are 16 residues in the CDR3. V was clipped by 4 bases and J by 0 bases, with 13 bases between them. The CDR3 here is CASSSQGLYSNQPQHF. The CDR3 DNA reads TGTGCCAGCAGTTCACAGGGCTTATATAGCAATCAGCCCCAGCATTTT.

This clone was observed many times. The CDR3 sequence is CSVLSGRGRSYEQYF. The CDR3 DNA is TGCAGCGTTCTGAGCGGGAGGGGTCGCTCCTACGAGCAGTACTTC. This chain joins TRBV29-1 and TRBJ2-7; TRBD2 matches at 10 bases. This CDR3 contains 15 residues. Germline trimming cut 5 bases from V and 0 bases from J; bases unmatched to any gene: 7. CDR1 and CDR2 from the germline V gene are SQVTM and ANQGSEA.

This clone has at least ten counts. V is TRBV29-1 and J is TRBJ1-1, with no clear D. CDR3 length equals 13 residues. V was shortened by 7 bases and J by 4 bases, with 16 bases between the two germline ends. From germline, CDR1 is SQVTM and CDR2 ANQGSEA. Here the CDR3 reads CSAKAQESTEAFF. Here the CDR3 DNA reads TGCAGCGCAAAGGCTCAGGAAAGCACTGAAGCTTTCTTT. Full variable domain (rest looked up from reference TRBV29-1 and TRBJ1-1): SAVISQKPSRDICQRGTSLTIQCQVDSQVTMMFWYRQQPGQSLTLIATANQGSEATYESGFVIDKFPISRPNLTFSTLTVSNMSPEDSSIYLCSAKAQESTEAFFGQGTRLTVV.

This clone was seen repeatedly, ten times or more. V and J are TRBV2 and TRBJ1-5; 8 bases match TRBD1. V dropped 5 bases and J dropped 9; count of bases not matched to a gene: 12. Germline V gene lookup returns CDR1 SNHLY and CDR2 FYNNEI. The CDR3 contains 15 residues. This CDR3 is CASSSTGATTGPQHF. Written as DNA, the CDR3 is TGTGCCAGCAGTTCGACAGGGGCCACTACGGGGCCCCAGCATTTT.

This clone was counted many times. The V and J genes are TRBV13 and TRBJ2-7, with 8 bases lining up with TRBD1. Germline CDR1 is PRHDT and CDR2 is FYEKMQ (reference sequence). This CDR3 spans 16 amino acids. Germline trimming cut 0 bases from V and 2 bases from J; bases unmatched to any gene: 6. CDR3 nucleotide sequence: TGTGCCAGCAGCTTAGGATCGCCGGGACAGGCCTACGAGCAGTACTTC. The encoded protein is CASSLGSPGQAYEQYF.

The sample holds many counts of this clone. The chain is built from TRBV30 and TRBJ2-7; the D gene is possibly TRBD2 (6 bases). Germline CDR1 GTSNPN, CDR2 SVGIG (reference sequence). V was trimmed by 4 bases and J by 2 bases, leaving 18 bases between them. The CDR3 consists of 15 residues. The DNA for the CDR3 is TGTGCCTGGACTTTAGGGACTTCTTCTACCTACGAGCAGTACTTC. Translated, it gives CAWTLGTSSTYEQYF.

At least ten counts were recorded for this clone. In DNA form, the CDR3 reads TGTGCCAGCAGTTACTCTACAGTCCCTCGCTCCGAGCAGTACTTC. This translates into CASSYSTVPRSEQYF. The rearrangement links TRBV6-2 or TRBV6-3 to TRBJ2-7; D is ambiguous. The CDR3 spans 15 residues. V lost 0 bases and J 6 bases, leaving 15 bases between the germline ends. The germline CDR1 and CDR2 sequences are MNHEY and SVGEGT.

This clone has ten or more counts. The gene calls are TRBV7-9 and TRBJ2-2; D may be TRBD1 (5 bases). The CDR3 extends over 15 amino acids. V lost 5 bases, J lost 5 bases, and 15 bases lay in between. Per the germline V gene, CDR1 is SEHNR and CDR2 is FQNEAQ (reference sequence). CDR3 residues: CASSGRTRSTGELFF. DNA of the CDR3: TGTGCCAGCAGCGGCCGGACAAGATCTACCGGGGAGCTGTTTTTT. Using reference TRBV7-9 and TRBJ2-2 for the parts outside the CDR3, the full variable domain is DTGVSQNPRHKITKRGQNVTFRCDPISEHNRLYWYRQTLGQGPEFLTYFQNEAQLEKSRLLSDRFSAERPKGSFSTLEIQRTEQGDSAMYLCASSGRTRSTGELFFGEGSRLTVL.